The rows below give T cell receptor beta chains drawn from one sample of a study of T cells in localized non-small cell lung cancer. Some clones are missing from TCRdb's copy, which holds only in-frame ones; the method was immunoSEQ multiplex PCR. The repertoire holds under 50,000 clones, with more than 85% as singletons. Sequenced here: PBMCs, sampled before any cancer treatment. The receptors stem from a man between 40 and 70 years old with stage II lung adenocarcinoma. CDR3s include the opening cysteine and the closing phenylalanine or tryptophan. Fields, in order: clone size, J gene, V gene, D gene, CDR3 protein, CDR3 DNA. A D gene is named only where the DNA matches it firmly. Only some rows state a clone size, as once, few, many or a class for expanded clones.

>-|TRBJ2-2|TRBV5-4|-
CASSLDTGAGLGGELFF
TGTGCCAGCAGCTTGGATACTGGGGCTGGGTTGGGAGGGGAGCTGTTTTTT
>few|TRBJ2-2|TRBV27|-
CASRARQGDTGELFF
TGTGCCAGCAGGGCCCGGCAGGGTGACACCGGGGAGCTGTTTTTT
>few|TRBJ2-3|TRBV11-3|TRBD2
CASSFGLEDTDTQYF
TGTGCCAGCAGCTTCGGACTAGAGGACACAGATACGCAGTATTTT
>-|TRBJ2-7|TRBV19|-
CASSFGTAYEQYF
TGTGCCAGTAGTTTCGGGACCGCCTACGAGCAGTACTTC
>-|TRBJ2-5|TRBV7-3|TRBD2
CASSRRGGARETQYF
TGTGCCAGCAGCCGTCGCGGGGGGGCCCGGGAGACCCAGTACTTC
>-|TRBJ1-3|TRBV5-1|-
CASSVTGRESGNTIYF
TGCGCCAGCAGCGTGACAGGACGGGAATCTGGAAACACCATATATTTT
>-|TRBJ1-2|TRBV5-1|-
CASSPEGFGYTF
TGCGCCAGCAGCCCCGAGGGGTTTGGCTACACCTTC
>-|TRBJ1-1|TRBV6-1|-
CATLGYLEAFF
TGTGCCACCCTGGGTTACCTTGAAGCTTTCTTT
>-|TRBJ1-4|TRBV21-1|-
CASSSRRDRDSTNEKLFF
TGTGCCAGCAGCTCACGGAGGGACAGGGATTCAACTAATGAAAAACTGTTTTTT
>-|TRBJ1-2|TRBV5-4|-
CASSLATGSGGYTF
TGTGCCAGCAGCTTGGCCACAGGGTCAGGGGGCTACACCTTC
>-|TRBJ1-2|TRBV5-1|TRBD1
CASSLATGTDYGYTF
TGCGCCAGCAGCTTGGCGACAGGGACAGACTATGGCTACACCTTC
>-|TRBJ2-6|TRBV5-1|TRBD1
CASSSQGFGANVLTF
TGCGCCAGCAGCTCACAGGGGTTTGGGGCCAACGTCCTGACTTTC
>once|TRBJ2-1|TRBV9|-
CASNGGTGPYNEQFF
TGTGCCAGTAACGGGGGGACAGGACCCTACAATGAGCAGTTCTTC
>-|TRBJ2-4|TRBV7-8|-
CASSLARDMVNIQYF
TGTGCCAGCAGCTTAGCACGGGACATGGTGAACATTCAGTACTTC
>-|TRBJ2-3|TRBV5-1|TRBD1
CASSLEGQGALDTQYF
TGCGCCAGCAGCTTGGAGGGACAGGGGGCGCTTGATACGCAGTATTTT
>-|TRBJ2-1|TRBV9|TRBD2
CASSVQSGGANEQFF
TGTGCCAGCAGCGTGCAAAGCGGGGGAGCCAATGAGCAGTTCTTC
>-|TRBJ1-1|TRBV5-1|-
CASTLSTAMNTEAFF
TGCGCCAGCACCCTCTCGACAGCTATGAACACTGAAGCTTTCTTT
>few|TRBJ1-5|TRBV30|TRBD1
CAWSVGQGDQPQHF
TGTGCCTGGAGTGTAGGACAGGGGGATCAGCCCCAGCATTTT
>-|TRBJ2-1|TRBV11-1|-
CASSLGVPIEQFF
TGTGCCAGCAGCTTGGGGGTCCCCATTGAGCAGTTCTTC
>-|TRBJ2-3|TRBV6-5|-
CASSFSGSLAGDTQYF
TGTGCCAGCAGTTTCTCCGGGTCCTTGGCAGGAGATACGCAGTATTTT
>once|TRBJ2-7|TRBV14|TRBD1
CASSPRDSYEQYF
TGTGCCAGCAGCCCCCGGGACAGCTACGAGCAGTACTTC
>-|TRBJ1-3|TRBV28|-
CASSLLGARSGNTIYF
TGTGCCAGCAGTCTCCTCGGAGCGAGATCTGGAAACACCATATATTTT
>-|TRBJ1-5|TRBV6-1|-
CASSEALYGGDQPQHF
TGTGCCAGCAGTGAAGCGCTTTACGGGGGAGATCAGCCCCAGCATTTT
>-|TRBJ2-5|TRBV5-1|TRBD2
CASSPTGLAGETQYF
TGCGCCAGCAGCCCCACTGGCCTAGCGGGGGAGACCCAGTACTTC
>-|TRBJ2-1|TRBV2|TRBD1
CASSHRDRVNEQFF
TGTGCCAGCAGTCACCGGGACAGGGTCAATGAGCAGTTCTTC
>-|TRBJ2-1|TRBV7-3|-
CASSIDRGSGNEQFF
TGTGCCAGCAGCATCGATAGGGGGTCGGGCAATGAGCAGTTCTTC
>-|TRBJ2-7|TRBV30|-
CACRSVGFWDEQYF
TGTGCCTGCCGGAGTGTAGGTTTCTGGGACGAGCAGTACTTC
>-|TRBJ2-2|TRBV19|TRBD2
CASSGGLVVGELFF
TGTGCCAGTAGTGGCGGACTAGTTGTCGGGGAGCTGTTTTTT
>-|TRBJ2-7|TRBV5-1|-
CASNNRDGSYEQYF
TGCGCCAGCAACAACCGGGACGGGTCCTACGAGCAGTACTTC
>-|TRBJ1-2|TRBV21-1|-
CASSKGEGGLGYTF
TGTGCCAGCAGCAAAGGAGAAGGGGGCCTGGGCTACACCTTC
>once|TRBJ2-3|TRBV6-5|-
CASSYQFPSTDTQYF
TGTGCCAGCAGTTACCAGTTTCCTAGCACAGATACGCAGTATTTT
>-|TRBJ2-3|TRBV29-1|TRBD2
CSVEVAGGLDTQYF
TGCAGCGTTGAGGTAGCGGGGGGGTTAGATACGCAGTATTTT
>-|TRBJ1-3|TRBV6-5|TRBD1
CASWRTGEAGNTIYF
TGTGCCAGCTGGAGGACAGGGGAGGCTGGAAACACCATATATTTT
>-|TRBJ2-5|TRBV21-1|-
CASSYSRRAPQQETQYF
TGTGCCAGCAGTTATTCCCGACGAGCTCCGCAACAAGAGACCCAGTACTTC
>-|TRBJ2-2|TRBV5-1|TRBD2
CASSLGLAGNTGELFF
TGCGCCAGCAGCCTGGGACTAGCGGGGAACACCGGGGAGCTGTTTTTT
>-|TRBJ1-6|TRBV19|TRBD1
CASSNRRQGDSPLHF
TGTGCCAGTAGTAACCGAAGACAGGGGGATTCACCCCTCCACTTT
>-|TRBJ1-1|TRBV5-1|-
CASSLRVNTEAFF
TGCGCCAGCAGCTTGAGGGTCAACACTGAAGCTTTCTTT
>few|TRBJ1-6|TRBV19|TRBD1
CASSPDRGLGSPLHF
TGTGCCAGTAGCCCCGACAGGGGATTAGGTTCACCCCTCCACTTT
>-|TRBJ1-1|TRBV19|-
CASRRGEGDTEAFF
TGTGCCAGTAGGCGAGGGGAGGGGGACACTGAAGCTTTCTTT
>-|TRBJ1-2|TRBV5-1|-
CASSLVSGAEDGYTF
TGCGCCAGCAGCTTGGTGTCAGGGGCAGAGGATGGCTACACCTTC
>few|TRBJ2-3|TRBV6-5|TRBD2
CASSYSAGVPDTQYF
TGTGCCAGCAGTTACTCAGCGGGGGTCCCAGATACGCAGTATTTT
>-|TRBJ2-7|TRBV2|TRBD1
CASSEWVDRGHYEQYF
TGTGCCAGCAGTGAATGGGTGGACAGGGGGCACTACGAGCAGTACTTC
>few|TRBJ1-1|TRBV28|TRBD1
CASSFAGTATNTEAFF
TGTGCCAGCAGTTTCGCCGGGACAGCTACAAACACTGAAGCTTTCTTT
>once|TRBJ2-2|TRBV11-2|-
CASSPDRAGELFF
TGTGCCAGCAGCCCGGATCGGGCCGGGGAGCTGTTTTTT
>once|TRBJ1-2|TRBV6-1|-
CASSEDDLTDPNYGYTF
TGTGCCAGCAGTGAAGACGATCTGACAGATCCTAACTATGGCTACACCTTC
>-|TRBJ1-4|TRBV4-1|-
CASSPQHYGDEKLFF
TGCGCCAGCAGCCCCCAACACTACGGGGATGAAAAACTGTTTTTT
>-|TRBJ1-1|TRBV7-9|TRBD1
CASSLAHRTGQNTEAFF
TGTGCCAGCAGCTTAGCGCACCGGACAGGGCAGAACACTGAAGCTTTCTTT
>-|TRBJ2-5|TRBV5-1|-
CASREEGTQYF
TGCGCCAGCAGGGAAGAGGGGACCCAGTACTTC
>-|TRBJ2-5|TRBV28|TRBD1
CASRYRGKETQYF
TGTGCCAGCAGGTACAGGGGCAAAGAGACCCAGTACTTC
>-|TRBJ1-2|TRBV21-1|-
CASSLRGVTDPANYGYTF
TGTGCCAGCAGCCTCCGTGGGGTGACGGACCCGGCTAACTATGGCTACACCTTC
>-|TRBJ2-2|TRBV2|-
CASRIPGELFF
TGTGCCAGCAGAATCCCCGGGGAGCTGTTTTTT
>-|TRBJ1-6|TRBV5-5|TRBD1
CASSLVDRGNHSPLHF
TGTGCCAGCAGCCTCGTGGACAGGGGGAATCATTCACCCCTCCACTTT
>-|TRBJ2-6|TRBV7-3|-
CASSPTSGANVLTF
TGTGCCAGCAGCCCAACATCTGGGGCCAACGTCCTGACTTTC
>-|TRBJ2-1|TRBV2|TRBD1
CASRANRGRYNEQFF
TGTGCCAGCAGAGCAAACAGGGGTCGGTACAATGAGCAGTTCTTC
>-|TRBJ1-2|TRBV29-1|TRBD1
CSEQGAGGYTF
TGCAGCGAACAGGGGGCGGGTGGCTACACCTTC
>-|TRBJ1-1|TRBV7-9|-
CASSLEGWEAFF
TGTGCCAGCAGCTTAGAGGGGTGGGAAGCTTTCTTT
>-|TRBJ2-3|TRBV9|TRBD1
CASSVEGTGSSTDTQYF
TGTGCCAGCAGCGTAGAGGGGACAGGATCTAGCACAGATACGCAGTATTTT
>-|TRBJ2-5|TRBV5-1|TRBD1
CASSHRTGGETQYF
TGCGCCAGCAGCCATAGGACAGGGGGAGAGACCCAGTACTTC